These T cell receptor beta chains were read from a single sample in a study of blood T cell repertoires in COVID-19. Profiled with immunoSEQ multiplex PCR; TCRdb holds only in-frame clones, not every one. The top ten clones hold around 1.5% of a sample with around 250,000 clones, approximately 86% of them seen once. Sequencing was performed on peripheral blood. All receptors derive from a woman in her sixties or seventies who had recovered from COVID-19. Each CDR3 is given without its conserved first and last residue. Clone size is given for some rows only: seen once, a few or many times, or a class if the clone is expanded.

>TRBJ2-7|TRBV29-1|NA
SVEVVGTYEQY
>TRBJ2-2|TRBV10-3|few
AISDARGGQGTGELF
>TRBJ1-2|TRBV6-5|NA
ASRIPLSGYGYT
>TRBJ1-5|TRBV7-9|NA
ASSLAYQGTGDQPQH
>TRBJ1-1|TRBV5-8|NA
ASSLGLPGDTEAF
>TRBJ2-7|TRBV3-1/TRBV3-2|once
ASSQGGTGSYEQY
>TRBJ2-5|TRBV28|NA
ASSLWTGAWETQY
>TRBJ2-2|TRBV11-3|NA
ASSSGGQGTGELF
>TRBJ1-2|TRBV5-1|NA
ASSLGVIRNYGYT
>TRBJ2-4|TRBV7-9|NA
ASSPDTDIQY
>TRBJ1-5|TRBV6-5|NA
ASSYRGPNQPQH
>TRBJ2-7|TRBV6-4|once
ASSDPQGFVLYEQY
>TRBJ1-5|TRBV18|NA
ASSPAGQHSNQPQH
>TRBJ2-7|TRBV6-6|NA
ASSSTPGTAYYEQY
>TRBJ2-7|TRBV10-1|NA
ASSCRDRVTNEQY
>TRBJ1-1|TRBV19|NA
ASTKSTGEIDTEAF
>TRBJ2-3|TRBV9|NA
ASSVAPSGGTDTQY
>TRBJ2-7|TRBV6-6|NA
ASRLQGANYEQY
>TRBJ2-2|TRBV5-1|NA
AGSLLSGLDGELF
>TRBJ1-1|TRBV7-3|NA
ASSLVGGQYSEAF
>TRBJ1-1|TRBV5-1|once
ASSLDSNTEAF